The 15 T cell receptor beta chains reported below all come from one sample, sequenced in a study of identical twins. TCRdb processed the 5' RACE reads anew with MiXCR; each CDR3 protein has one entry. The sample consists of hundreds of thousands of distinct CDR3 sequences, just over 7% of them appearing once. These records were also assigned to another study, of yellow fever vaccine responses in identical twins.

The material sequenced was PBMCs. The receptors shown here come from a woman aged 18-29 years in good health.

The CDR3 spells CASSTGTQPLKLFF. CDR3 nucleotides: TGTGCCAGCAGCACCGGGACCCAACCTTTGAAACTGTTTTTT. V is TRBV7-9 and J is TRBJ1-4; D is possibly TRBD1 (5 bases). This CDR3 comprises 14 residues. Trimming took 5 bases from V and 11 from J, leaving 18 bases between them. Germline values: CDR1 SEHNR, CDR2 FQNEAQ (reference sequence). Together with reference TRBV7-9 and TRBJ1-4, the CDR3 gives the full variable domain: DTGVSQNPRHKITKRGQNVTFRCDPISEHNRLYWYRQTLGQGPEFLTYFQNEAQLEKSRLLSDRFSAERPKGSFSTLEIQRTEQGDSAMYLCASSTGTQPLKLFFGSGTQLSVL.

A few counts support this clonotype. This chain connects TRBV20-1 to TRBJ2-1; 9 bases are shared with TRBD1. V lost 6 bases, J lost 3 bases, and 9 bases stayed unmatched. Germline V lookup: CDR1 DFQATT, CDR2 SNEGSKA (reference sequence). The CDR3 extends over 15 amino acids. The CDR3 loop reads CSAPLTGGFYNEQFF. The DNA for the CDR3 is TGCAGTGCCCCTTTGACAGGGGGGTTCTACAATGAGCAGTTCTTC.

In this sample, this clonotype turned up a few times. The V call is TRBV29-1, the J call TRBJ1-5; D remains unclear. CDR1 and CDR2 from the germline V gene are SQVTM and ANQGSEA. The germline V and J ends were trimmed by 4 bases and 2 bases, with 6 bases remaining between them. This CDR3 spans 12 amino acids. The CDR3 spells CSVGFGNQPQHF. CDR3 DNA: TGCAGCGTTGGATTTGGCAATCAGCCCCAGCATTTT.

This clonotype was seen a handful of times. This chain connects TRBV20-1 to TRBJ2-1; 11 positions agree with TRBD2. This CDR3 is built from 19 residues. Germline loops: CDR1 DFQATT, CDR2 SNEGSKA (reference sequence). With V trimmed by 0 bases and J by 5 bases, 15 bases remained unmatched. The CDR3 is CSARDARLAGGWGHNEQFF. The CDR3 nucleotides read TGCAGTGCTAGAGACGCCCGGCTAGCGGGAGGTTGGGGGCACAATGAGCAGTTCTTC.

The chain has TRBV10-3 and TRBJ2-5; D remains unclear. The CDR3 runs 15 residues. V was cut by 0 bases and J by 2 bases, with 10 bases left in between. Germline CDR1 is ENHRY and CDR2 is SYGVKD. This CDR3 reads CAISESVVGQETQYF. The CDR3 nucleotides read TGTGCCATCAGTGAGTCGGTGGTGGGGCAAGAGACCCAGTACTTC.

This clonotype was recorded many times. This sequence joins TRBV5-1 and TRBJ1-2; 7 bases are a match to TRBD1. CDR3 length: 14 residues. The V segment lost 6 bases and the J segment 0 bases; nucleotides outside the gene matches: 5. Germline loops: CDR1 SGHRS, CDR2 YFSETQ. The chain's CDR3 is CASKTGEANYGYTF. The DNA for the CDR3 is TGCGCCAGCAAAACAGGGGAAGCTAACTATGGCTACACCTTC.

This clonotype occurred many times. This sequence joins TRBV5-6 and TRBJ1-1, with TRBD1 identical over 9 bases. The V and J ends lost 0 bases and 5 bases, in that order; junction bases with no gene match: 8. Looked up from germline, CDR1 is SGHDT and CDR2 is YYEEEE. There are 16 residues in the CDR3. DNA of the CDR3: TGTGCCAGCAGCTTGGGGTCGGGACAGGGAAGGACTGAAGCTTTCTTT. This codes for CASSLGSGQGRTEAFF.

The V gene is TRBV10-2, the J gene TRBJ2-1, with D possibly being TRBD2 (6 bases). The germline CDR1 and CDR2 sequences are WSHSY and SAAADI. V dropped 6 bases and J dropped 7 bases, with 13 bases sitting between them. There are 13 residues in the CDR3. The CDR3 coding sequence is TGCGCCAGCAGCACCCCTCGGGAGAATGAGCAGTTCTTC. This gives the protein CASSTPRENEQFF.

This clonotype was counted ten times or more. The CDR3 DNA sequence: TGTGCCAGCAGTTACTCGGGGAGGGGGAGCAATCAGCCCCAGCATTTT. Translated, it gives CASSYSGRGSNQPQHF. The rearrangement links TRBV6-2 or TRBV6-3 to TRBJ1-5, with TRBD1 as a possible D gene (6 bases). Trimming took 0 bases from V and 1 from J, leaving 10 bases between them. The length of the CDR3 is 16 residues. Germline V lookup: CDR1 MNHEY, CDR2 SVGEGT.

The sample holds a few counts of this clonotype. The rearrangement uses TRBV10-3 and TRBJ1-5, with 7 bases lining up with TRBD1. Germline trimming cut 7 bases from V and 8 bases from J; bases unmatched to any gene: 8. From germline, CDR1 is ENHRY and CDR2 SYGVKD. The CDR3 has 13 amino acids. As DNA, the CDR3 is TGTGCCATCAAGGGGGCCCAGGGTGAGCCCCAGCATTTT. This codes for CAIKGAQGEPQHF.

The V and J genes are TRBV7-3 and TRBJ2-3, with 9 bases that match TRBD2. Losses at the gene ends were 5 bases for V and 4 bases for J; bases not matched to a gene: 7. This CDR3 has 15 amino acids. In germline, CDR1 is SGHTA, CDR2 FQGTGA. The CDR3 here is CASSPVAGAPDTQYF. As DNA, the CDR3 is TGTGCCAGCAGCCCGGTAGCGGGAGCGCCAGATACGCAGTATTTT.

This clonotype was seen more than once but under ten times. The CDR3 sequence is CASSPTPIRAETQYF. The CDR3 DNA sequence: TGTGCCAGCAGCCCGACCCCTATCCGGGCGGAGACCCAGTACTTC. The chain is built from TRBV7-7 and TRBJ2-5; no clear D gene. Germline V gene lookup returns CDR1 SSHAT and CDR2 FNYEAQ (reference sequence). Trimming pared 5 bases from V and 5 bases from J, leaving 18 bases between. CDR3 length: 15 residues. Looking up the rest from reference TRBV7-7 and TRBJ2-5 gives the full variable domain: GAGVSQSPRYKVTKRGQDVTLRCDPISSHATLYWYQQALGQGPEFLTYFNYEAQPDKSGLPSDRFSAERPEGSISTLTIQRTEQRDSAMYRCASSPTPIRAETQYFGPGTRLLVL.

J is TRBJ1-5 and V is TRBV12-3 or TRBV12-4; no definite D call. The CDR3 runs 13 residues. V shed 6 bases and J shed 9 bases, with 15 bases lying between them. The CDR3 loop reads CASSREGSWPQHF. DNA of the CDR3: TGTGCCAGCAGCCGAGAAGGGTCATGGCCCCAGCATTTT.

This clonotype was detected a few times. V is TRBV15 and J is TRBJ1-1; tentatively, D is TRBD1 (5 bases). The CDR3 contains 16 residues. The germline CDR1 and CDR2 sequences are LNHNV and YYDKDF (reference sequence). The V end was cut by 1 base, the J end by 5 bases, with 17 bases between. CDR3 amino acids: CATSRASAGGRTEAFF. The CDR3 nucleotides are TGTGCCACCAGCAGAGCCTCGGCCGGGGGGAGGACTGAAGCTTTCTTT.

The chain carries TRBV12-3 or TRBV12-4 and TRBJ1-1; D not resolved. V was clipped by 2 bases and J by 7 bases, with 11 bases between them. There are 13 residues in the CDR3. This CDR3 reads CASSLLAGNEAFF. The CDR3 DNA reads TGTGCCAGCAGTTTACTGGCAGGCAATGAAGCTTTCTTT.